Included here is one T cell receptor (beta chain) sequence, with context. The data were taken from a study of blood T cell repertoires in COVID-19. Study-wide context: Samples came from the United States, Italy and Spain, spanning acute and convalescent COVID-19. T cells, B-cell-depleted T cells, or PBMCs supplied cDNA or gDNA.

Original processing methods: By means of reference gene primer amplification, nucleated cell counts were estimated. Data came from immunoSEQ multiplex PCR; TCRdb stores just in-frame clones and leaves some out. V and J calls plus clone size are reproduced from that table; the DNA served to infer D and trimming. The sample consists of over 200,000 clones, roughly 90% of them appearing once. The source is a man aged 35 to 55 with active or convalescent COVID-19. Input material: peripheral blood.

CDR3 residues: CASSPRMSLSYEQYF. The DNA of the CDR3 is TGTGCCAGCAGCCCGCGAATGAGCCTTTCCTACGAGCAGTACTTC. This chain joins TRBV11-2 and TRBJ2-7, with D unclear. Germline loops: CDR1 SGHAT, CDR2 FQNNGV. The CDR3 extends over 15 amino acids. Trimming shortened V by 5 bases and J by 1 base, and 15 bases separated the two germline ends.